What follows are 8 T cell receptor beta chains derived from one specimen sequenced in a study of TIL therapy for anti-PD-1-resistant metastatic lung cancer. The libraries were made with immunoSEQ v3. The method was immunoSEQ multiplex PCR; TCRdb's version includes in-frame clones alone and lacks a portion of them. The sample comprises approximately 60,000 clones, more than 60% of which are singletons, and roughly 2% rests with the top ten. Time point: pre-treatment sample, taken before nivolumab and TIL therapy. The starting material was blood, obtained at baseline. The receptors originated from a person between 25 and 79 years old with non-small cell lung cancer.

This clone has a handful of counts. This chain connects TRBV5-1 to TRBJ1-1, with D perhaps matching TRBD1 (6 bases). Looked up from germline, CDR1 is SGHRS and CDR2 is YFSETQ. CDR3 length: 14 amino acids. V was trimmed by 4 bases and J by 6 bases, leaving 16 bases between them. The CDR3 region is CASSPTGRGAEAFF. In DNA, the CDR3 is TGCGCCAGCAGCCCGACAGGTAGGGGGGCTGAAGCTTTCTTT.

The V gene is TRBV6-6, the J gene TRBJ2-2; 10 bases are a match to TRBD1. Germline V CDR1 and CDR2: MNHNY, SVGAGI (reference sequence). The V and J ends lost 6 bases and 5 bases, in that order; junction bases with no gene match: 9. The CDR3 consists of 16 residues. CDR3 nucleotide sequence: TGTGCCAGCAGCCTCAATGGACAGGGGGGGACCGGGGAGCTGTTTTTT. This encodes CASSLNGQGGTGELFF.

The chain has TRBV10-2 and TRBJ2-1; 7 positions match TRBD1. Germline CDR1 is WSHSY and CDR2 is SAAADI. Trimming at V came to 6 bases and at J to 0 bases, leaving 5 bases not matched to a gene. The CDR3 totals 15 residues. CDR3 amino acids: CASSADRFSYNEQFF. The CDR3, as DNA: TGCGCCAGCAGCGCGGACAGGTTCTCCTACAATGAGCAGTTCTTC.

The chain links TRBV18 to TRBJ1-2; weak D call: TRBD1 (6 bases). Looked up from germline, CDR1 is KGHSH and CDR2 is LQKENI. V lost 6 bases and J lost 4, with 15 bases in between. The CDR3 spans 14 residues. The CDR3 loop reads CASSPGGGVYGYTF. CDR3 nucleotide sequence: TGTGCCAGCTCGCCGGGAGGGGGTGTCTATGGCTACACCTTC.

This chain uses TRBV7-9 with TRBJ2-3, with 10 bases identical to TRBD2. V was clipped by 3 bases and J by 3 bases; unmatched bases: 3. This CDR3 has 15 residues. Per germline, CDR1 SEHNR and CDR2 FQNEAQ (reference sequence). The CDR3, as DNA: TGTGCCAGCAGCTTCCGAGCGGGAGGGACAGATACGCAGTATTTT. Translated, it gives CASSFRAGGTDTQYF.

J is TRBJ2-1 and V is TRBV7-3; TRBD2 matches at 10 bases. The germline V gene encodes CDR1 SGHTA and CDR2 FQGTGA. The CDR3 loop spans 15 amino acids. Unmatched junction bases numbered 8, after V lost 5 bases and J lost 7 bases. CDR3 sequence reads: CASSLAGEQSNEQFF. In DNA form, the CDR3 reads TGTGCCAGCAGCCTAGCGGGAGAACAGTCGAATGAGCAGTTCTTC. Looking up the rest from reference TRBV7-3 and TRBJ2-1 gives the full variable domain: GAGVSQTPSNKVTEKGKYVELRCDPISGHTALYWYRQSLGQGPEFLIYFQGTGAADDSGLPNDRFFAVRPEGSVSTLKIQRTERGDSAVYLCASSLAGEQSNEQFFGPGTRLTVL.

In its sample, this clone was seen a few times. The chain has TRBV27 and TRBJ2-7; the D gene is possibly TRBD1 (6 bases). Germline assignment: CDR1 MNHEY and CDR2 SMNVEV (reference sequence). V shed 6 bases and J shed 0 bases, with 12 bases lying between them. This CDR3 contains 14 residues. The CDR3 loop is CASRGQKISYEQYF. The CDR3 DNA is TGTGCCAGCAGAGGACAGAAAATCTCCTACGAGCAGTACTTC.

The chain carries TRBV7-9 and TRBJ1-1; no clear D. The CDR3 sequence is 14 residues long. V lost 5 bases and J 1 base, leaving 11 bases between the germline ends. The germline CDR1 and CDR2 sequences are SEHNR and FQNEAQ (reference sequence). CDR3 sequence: CASSPPAANTEAFF. The CDR3 coding sequence is TGTGCCAGCAGCCCCCCGGCAGCGAACACTGAAGCTTTCTTT.